The 22 T cell receptor beta chains below all came from one sample that was sequenced in a study of early T cells in non-severe SARS-CoV-2 infection. TCRdb re-called the 5' RACE reads with MiXCR, one entry per CDR3 protein. The profile covers 50,000 to 60,000 distinct CDR3 sequences, with roughly 9% appearing a single time and less than 25% taken by the ten largest. The sample consisted of whole blood. The receptors shown here come from an adult who was a healthcare worker with PCR-confirmed SARS-CoV-2 infection or an uninfected control (not recorded which).

This clonotype was recorded at least ten times. The chain links TRBV20-1 to TRBJ2-2; D is possibly TRBD1 or TRBD2 (5 bases each). The V and J ends lost 0 bases and 3 bases respectively, with 11 bases between them. The CDR3 extends over 15 amino acids. Germline loops: CDR1 DFQATT, CDR2 SNEGSKA (reference sequence). DNA for the CDR3: TGCAGTGCTAGAGAACCGGGACGACACACCGGGGAGCTGTTTTTT. This encodes CSAREPGRHTGELFF.

This clonotype was picked up a small number of times. The gene calls are TRBV7-9 and TRBJ2-7, with 11 bases lining up with TRBD1. The CDR3 sequence is 16 residues long. The V and J ends lost 4 bases and 7 bases, in that order; junction bases with no gene match: 12. Germline V lookup: CDR1 SEHNR, CDR2 FQNEAQ (reference sequence). The CDR3 DNA follows: TGTGCCAGCAGCTCCACATCCGGGACAGGGGGATTGGAGCAGTACTTC. It specifies CASSSTSGTGGLEQYF.

J is TRBJ1-1 and V is TRBV7-9; D uncertain. The CDR3 has 10 amino acids. Trimming left V 5 bases short and J 11 bases short, with 9 bases between. Per the germline V gene, CDR1 is SEHNR and CDR2 is FQNEAQ (reference sequence). The CDR3 DNA reads TGTGCCAGCAGCCGTTCCTCGGCTTTCTTT. Encoded protein: CASSRSSAFF.

This chain uses TRBV7-9 with TRBJ1-3; D remains ambiguous. Per the germline V gene, CDR1 is SEHNR and CDR2 is FQNEAQ (reference sequence). The CDR3 has 14 amino acids. V was trimmed by 1 base and J by 2 bases, leaving 6 bases between them. CDR3 loop: CASSLERAGNTIYF. The CDR3 DNA is TGTGCCAGCAGCTTAGAGAGGGCTGGAAACACCATATATTTT.

The V and J genes are TRBV18 and TRBJ2-3; no clear D gene. Germline V CDR1 and CDR2: KGHSH, LQKENI. This CDR3 is built from 13 residues. The germline V and J ends were trimmed by 4 bases and 1 base, with 6 bases remaining between them. The CDR3 region is CASSRVRTDTQYF. The CDR3 DNA reads as TGTGCCAGCTCACGGGTTCGCACAGATACGCAGTATTTT.

The table lists this clonotype with many counts. The V call is TRBV3-1, the J call TRBJ2-3; possible D gene TRBD2, 5 bases. The germline V gene has CDR1 LGHDT and CDR2 YNNKEL (reference sequence). The CDR3 spans 15 residues. Deletions cut 5 bases from V and 1 base from J, with 13 bases between. The CDR3 region has the DNA TGTGCCAGCAGCATGAGCGGATCTCGCACAGATACGCAGTATTTT. This gives the protein CASSMSGSRTDTQYF.

The table lists this clonotype with many counts. The chain is built from TRBV3-1 and TRBJ2-1; D gene unclear. V lost 5 bases to trimming and J lost 3 bases, with 2 bases between them. From germline, CDR1 is LGHDT and CDR2 YNNKEL (reference sequence). The CDR3 totals 11 residues. In nucleotides, the CDR3 is TGTGCCAGCAGCGACTACAATGAGCAGTTCTTC. It yields the protein CASSDYNEQFF.

The gene calls are TRBV27 and TRBJ1-1; D perhaps matches TRBD1 (5 bases). Germline CDR1 reads MNHEY; CDR2 reads SMNVEV (reference sequence). Trimming left V 2 bases short and J 4 bases short, with 17 bases between. This CDR3 is built from 16 residues. The CDR3 is CASSLRQELRGTEAFF. The CDR3 DNA follows: TGTGCCAGCAGTTTAAGGCAGGAGCTTAGGGGCACTGAAGCTTTCTTT.

The rearrangement uses TRBV29-1 and TRBJ1-1; D remains ambiguous. CDR3 length: 12 amino acids. Trimming shortened V by 4 bases and J by 5 bases, and 11 bases separated the two germline ends. CDR1 is SQVTM and CDR2 is ANQGSEA in the germline V gene. The CDR3 spells CSVGEGNTEAFF. As DNA, the CDR3 is TGCAGCGTTGGAGAGGGAAATACTGAAGCTTTCTTT.

The rearrangement links TRBV12-3 or TRBV12-4 to TRBJ2-3; D is perhaps TRBD2 (5 bases). The CDR3 covers 12 residues. Between the trimmed V and J ends, which lost 6 bases and 4 bases, there was a span of 8 bases. The CDR3 coding sequence is TGTGCCAGCAGCACTAGGGCAGATACGCAGTATTTT. It is translated as CASSTRADTQYF.

This clonotype was detected only a few times. This chain uses TRBV7-8 with TRBJ2-3; 10 bases map to TRBD2. Looked up from germline, CDR1 is SGHVS and CDR2 is FQNEAQ. Losses at the gene ends were 2 bases for V and 0 bases for J; bases not matched to a gene: 2. There are 16 residues in the CDR3. The DNA for the CDR3 is TGTGCCAGCAGCTTAAGTAGCGGGGGGAGCACAGATACGCAGTATTTT. Its translation is CASSLSSGGSTDTQYF. Drawing the rest from reference TRBV7-8 and TRBJ2-3, the complete variable domain is GAGVSQSPRYKVAKRGQDVALRCDPISGHVSLFWYQQALGQGPEFLTYFQNEAQLDKSGLPSDRFFAERPEGSVSTLKIQRTQQEDSAVYLCASSLSSGGSTDTQYFGPGTRLTVL.

This clonotype was found once. The chain is built from TRBV9 and TRBJ2-3; the match to TRBD1 covers 8 bases. The CDR3 loop spans 16 amino acids. Germline V gene sequence: CDR1 SGDLS, CDR2 YYNGEE. V lost 4 bases, J lost 1 base, and 8 bases stayed unmatched. The CDR3 nucleotides read TGTGCCAGCAGCTTATCCAGGGGGCAGGGCACAGATACGCAGTATTTT. Residues: CASSLSRGQGTDTQYF.

Worth noting for this clonotype: Possible read error: a much larger clone is one base away. The chain links TRBV6-2 or TRBV6-3 to TRBJ2-5, with 8 bases identical to TRBD2. V lost 5 bases and J lost 4; bases outside the gene matches: 18. Germline lookup yields CDR1 MNHEY and CDR2 SVGEGT. This CDR3 contains 18 residues. CDR3 sequence (DNA): TGTGCCAGCAGTCCCTCTCCCCGTAGCGGGACGTACCGAGAGACCCAGTACTTC. This translates into CASSPSPRSGTYRETQYF.

This clonotype was counted at least ten times. V usage is TRBV4-1 and J usage is TRBJ2-7, with 12 bases matching TRBD2. The CDR3 has 17 residues. J gave up 4 bases and V 3 bases, and 10 bases lay outside the gene matches. From germline, CDR1 is MGHRA and CDR2 YSYEKL. The CDR3 loop reads CASSHLETLAGGYEQYF. The CDR3 DNA reads TGCGCCAGCAGCCACCTCGAAACACTAGCGGGGGGATACGAGCAGTACTTC.

This clonotype was seen many times. The rearrangement uses TRBV30 and TRBJ1-2; D not resolved. From germline, CDR1 is GTSNPN and CDR2 SVGIG (reference sequence). There are 13 residues in the CDR3. V dropped 4 bases and J dropped 8 bases, with 17 bases sitting between them. In DNA, the CDR3 is TGTGCCTGGAATCCCCCCCCGAGGATCGGCTACACCTTC. It encodes CAWNPPPRIGYTF. Supplemented by reference TRBV30 and TRBJ1-2, the full variable domain reads SQTIHQWPATLVQPVGSPLSLECTVEGTSNPNLYWYRQAAGRGLQLLFYSVGIGQISSEVPQNLSASRPQDRQFILSSKKLLLSDSGFYLCAWNPPPRIGYTFGSGTRLTVV.

This clonotype was recorded a few times. The CDR3 nucleotides read TGTGCCAGTAATAGACTTAACTATGGCTACACCTTC. It encodes CASNRLNYGYTF. The chain couples TRBV19 to TRBJ1-2, with D uncertain. Trimming removed 7 bases at V and 1 base at J, with 7 bases between. The CDR3 has 12 amino acids. From germline, CDR1 is LNHDA and CDR2 SQIVND (reference sequence).

This clonotype appeared a few times. J is TRBJ2-5 and V is TRBV30; D is possibly TRBD2 (5 bases). CDR3 length: 13 residues. With 2 bases removed from V and 2 bases from J, the gap between germline ends came to 9 bases. The germline V gene encodes CDR1 GTSNPN and CDR2 SVGIG (reference sequence). The CDR3 bases are TGTGCCTGGAGTAGCGGACTTCAAGAGACCCAGTACTTC. It encodes CAWSSGLQETQYF.

V is TRBV7-9 and J is TRBJ2-4, with 7 nucleotides matching TRBD1. The CDR3 has 16 amino acids. J was trimmed by 5 bases and V by 3 bases; bases with no gene match: 10. CDR1 is SEHNR, CDR2 FQNEAQ, per germline (reference sequence). The chain's CDR3 is CASSFWTGGSQNIQYF. As DNA, the CDR3 is TGTGCCAGCAGCTTTTGGACAGGCGGGTCCCAAAACATTCAGTACTTC.

This clonotype showed up many times. The rearrangement joins TRBV15 to TRBJ2-1; 7 nucleotides align to TRBD2. Germline V gives CDR1 LNHNV, CDR2 YYDKDF (reference sequence). With 1 base clipped from V and 9 bases from J, the junction kept 6 bases outside the gene matches. This CDR3 contains 14 residues. The CDR3 sequence is CATSRGVGRAEQFF. The CDR3 nucleotides are TGTGCCACCAGCAGAGGGGTAGGGAGGGCTGAGCAGTTCTTC.

This clonotype was detected only a few times. This chain links TRBV2 with TRBJ2-5; D possibly corresponds to TRBD1 (7 bases). Germline-derived CDR1 and CDR2 are SNHLY and FYNNEI. This CDR3 has 15 amino acids. With 8 bases removed from V and 5 bases from J, the gap between germline ends came to 21 bases. This chain's CDR3 is CASQPYPAGGETQYF. The CDR3 bases are TGTGCCAGCCAACCCTACCCGGCAGGGGGGGAGACCCAGTACTTC.

The chain has TRBV28 and TRBJ1-1; possibly TRBD1 for D (5 bases). Germline values: CDR1 MDHEN, CDR2 SYDVKM. V lost 10 bases and J lost 8, with 20 bases in between. The CDR3 extends over 13 amino acids. Here the CDR3 reads CAIVTGYGGEAFF. The CDR3 DNA reads as TGTGCCATCGTCACAGGATACGGAGGGGAAGCTTTCTTT.

This clonotype was seen repeatedly, ten times or more. This chain joins TRBV6-5 and TRBJ1-2, with a weak D call TRBD1 (6 bases). The CDR3 runs 14 residues. The V end was cut by 0 bases, the J end by 9 bases, with 14 bases between. Germline CDR1 and CDR2: MNHEY and SVGAGI. CDR3 DNA sequence: TGTGCCAGCAGTTACTCGAACAGGGAAGGACGCTACACCTTC. This codes for CASSYSNREGRYTF.